A single sample gave rise to the 18 T cell receptor beta chains below, sequenced in a study of CD8 T cells in Susac syndrome. After extraction with the RNeasy kit, roughly 0.45 to 1 ug of the RNA was reverse transcribed using random hexamers. TCRdb used MiXCR to reprocess the immunoSEQ multiplex PCR reads, holding one entry per CDR3 protein. The sample lists some 300,000 distinct CDR3 sequences; 65% to 90% were seen once. The sequenced sample consisted of CD8+ T cells from PBMCs. All receptors derive from a human donor with multiple sclerosis.

The V call is TRBV7-9, the J call TRBJ2-5; 7 bases line up with TRBD2. Germline V lookup: CDR1 SEHNR, CDR2 FQNEAQ (reference sequence). The trim removed 5 bases at V and 4 bases at J, leaving 19 bases unmatched. The CDR3 has 18 amino acids. The CDR3 loop is CASSLSRSWGRGGETQYF. As DNA, the CDR3 is TGTGCCAGCAGCCTTTCCCGATCATGGGGGAGGGGCGGAGAGACCCAGTACTTC. Full variable domain (remainder filled in from reference TRBV7-9 and TRBJ2-5): DTGVSQNPRHKITKRGQNVTFRCDPISEHNRLYWYRQTLGQGPEFLTYFQNEAQLEKSRLLSDRFSAERPKGSFSTLEIQRTEQGDSAMYLCASSLSRSWGRGGETQYFGPGTRLLVL.

In its sample, this clonotype was seen a few times. The chain combines TRBV5-8 with TRBJ2-1; 7 bases fit TRBD2. The germline V gene encodes CDR1 SGHTS and CDR2 YDEGEE. CDR3 size: 13 residues. The J segment lost 7 bases and the V segment lost 0 bases, leaving 1 base of the junction unmatched. CDR3: CASSLVSGNEQFF. In DNA form, the CDR3 reads TGTGCCAGCAGCTTGGTTAGCGGGAATGAGCAGTTCTTC.

The chain has TRBV28 and TRBJ2-1; 8 nucleotides agree with TRBD1. V lost 1 base and J lost 4; bases outside the gene matches: 9. The germline gives CDR1 MDHEN, CDR2 SYDVKM. CDR3 length equals 17 residues. The CDR3 bases are TGTGCCAGCAGTTTATTAACCGGGACAGGATTTTACAATGAGCAGTTCTTC. It codes for CASSLLTGTGFYNEQFF.

The chain couples TRBV7-6 to TRBJ1-1; the D is unclear. The V end was cut by 1 base, the J end by 3 bases, with 12 bases between. The V gene's germline CDR1 is SGHVS and CDR2 FNYEAQ. The CDR3 extends over 15 amino acids. CDR3 region: CASSLEVSHYTEAFF. The CDR3 coding sequence is TGTGCCAGCAGCTTAGAGGTCAGCCATTACACTGAAGCTTTCTTT.

The genes are TRBV23-1 and TRBJ2-1, with D perhaps given as TRBD1 or TRBD2 (5 bases each). TRBV23-1 is an open reading frame, and its role is uncertain. The CDR3 has 15 residues. Trimming pared 3 bases from V and 4 bases from J, leaving 13 bases between. The CDR3 loop is CASSHPGPQYNEQFF. CDR3 bases: TGCGCCAGCAGTCATCCGGGACCGCAGTACAATGAGCAGTTCTTC.

The chain employs TRBV2 and TRBJ2-2; D is possibly TRBD1 or TRBD2 (5 bases each). Trimming stripped 4 bases from V and 7 bases from J, with 10 bases between. The CDR3 extends over 13 amino acids. Germline V gene data show CDR1 as SNHLY and CDR2 as FYNNEI. CDR3 in amino acids: CASSGGRDGELFF. The CDR3 bases are TGTGCCAGCAGTGGGGGACGTGACGGGGAGCTGTTTTTT.

V usage is TRBV3-1 and J usage is TRBJ2-1; 7 nucleotides align to TRBD2. V gave up 1 base and J gave up 2 bases; unmatched junction bases: 14. Germline CDR1 and CDR2: LGHDT and YNNKEL (reference sequence). The CDR3 extends over 19 amino acids. CDR3 coding DNA: TGTGCCAGCAGCCAAGTCTTGGATACGACTAGCCGAACCTACAATGAGCAGTTCTTC. Translating gives CASSQVLDTTSRTYNEQFF.

The rearrangement joins TRBV5-4 to TRBJ2-1; 13 bases are shared with TRBD2. CDR3 length equals 17 residues. Unmatched junction bases numbered 9, after V lost 4 bases and J lost 5 bases. Germline values: CDR1 SGHNT, CDR2 YYREEE (reference sequence). For the CDR3, the DNA is TGTGCCAGCAGCCCGACCGTCGGGACTAGCGGGGACAATGAGCAGTTCTTC. It specifies CASSPTVGTSGDNEQFF.

This clonotype was observed a few times. This chain links TRBV11-2 with TRBJ2-7; 7 bases match TRBD1. The V gene's germline CDR1 is SGHAT and CDR2 FQNNGV. The CDR3 runs 14 residues. Unmatched junction bases numbered 5, after V lost 1 base and J lost 5 bases. The CDR3, as DNA: TGTGCCAGCAGCTTAGTTGCAGGGGGAGACGAGCAGTACTTC. Its translation is CASSLVAGGDEQYF.

The chain combines TRBV28 with TRBJ2-5; 7 nucleotides align to TRBD1. The CDR3 length is 14 residues. CDR1 and CDR2 from the germline V gene are MDHEN and SYDVKM. CDR3 protein: CATVRGLEEETQYF. Here the CDR3 DNA reads TGTGCGACGGTTAGGGGGCTGGAAGAAGAGACCCAGTACTTC.

The chain joins TRBV21-1 to TRBJ2-1; the table's D call, TRBD2, has no DNA check behind it. TRBV21-1 is given as a pseudogene. The CDR3 is 15 amino acids. This CDR3 is CASRTGTSGYNEQFF. The DNA for the CDR3 is TGTGCCAGCAGGACCGGGACTAGCGGGTACAATGAGCAGTTCTTC.

V is TRBV5-1 and J is TRBJ2-7, with TRBD1 identical over 9 bases. The CDR3 is made up of 14 amino acids. In germline, CDR1 is SGHRS, CDR2 YFSETQ. The trim removed 10 bases at V and 1 base at J, leaving 9 bases unmatched. The CDR3 spells CAGSRDRVSYEQYF. The CDR3 nucleotides read TGCGCCGGATCGAGGGACAGGGTGTCCTACGAGCAGTACTTC.

This clonotype was detected only a few times. The chain has TRBV7-9 and TRBJ2-7; D is possibly TRBD2 (6 bases). The CDR3 spans 13 residues. The V and J ends lost 8 bases and 2 bases respectively, with 13 bases between them. CDR1 and CDR2 from the germline V gene are SEHNR and FQNEAQ (reference sequence). CDR3 sequence: CASGGTVAYEQYF. CDR3 DNA sequence: TGTGCCAGCGGGGGGACGGTAGCCTACGAGCAGTACTTC.

The chain couples TRBV6-2 or TRBV6-3 to TRBJ2-7; TRBD1 is a possible D gene (6 bases). Trimming shortened V by 4 bases and J by 1 base, and 11 bases separated the two germline ends. CDR3 length: 14 amino acids. The V gene's germline CDR1 is MNHEY and CDR2 SVGEGT. CDR3 sequence reads: CASSSRDISYEQYF. The CDR3 DNA sequence: TGTGCCAGCAGTTCACGGGACATTTCCTACGAGCAGTACTTC.

This clonotype has just a few counts. The V and J genes are TRBV27 and TRBJ2-2; D is tentatively TRBD1 or TRBD2 (5 bases each). The V and J ends lost 9 bases and 3 bases respectively, with 8 bases between them. The CDR3 runs 12 residues. Per the germline V gene, CDR1 is MNHEY and CDR2 is SMNVEV (reference sequence). CDR3 in amino acids: CASRGDTGELFF. The CDR3 nucleotides read TGTGCCAGTAGGGGAGACACCGGGGAGCTGTTTTTT.

The rearrangement joins TRBV7-9 to TRBJ2-1; TRBD2 agrees at 9 bases. V shed 11 bases, J shed 8 bases, and the junction held 10 bases outside the gene matches. The CDR3 consists of 13 residues. The V gene's germline CDR1 is SEHNR and CDR2 FQNEAQ (reference sequence). The CDR3 coding sequence is TGTGCCCCCTCGGCTAGCGGGATCGATGAGCAGTTCTTC. This gives the protein CAPSASGIDEQFF.

The chain joins TRBV5-8 to TRBJ1-1, with a tentative D call TRBD1 (6 bases). CDR3 size: 15 residues. Trimming removed 3 bases from V and 1 base from J, with 13 bases in between. The germline gives CDR1 SGHTS, CDR2 YDEGEE. The CDR3 sequence is CASSSYGQTNTEAFF. Written as DNA, the CDR3 is TGTGCCAGCAGCTCCTACGGACAGACGAACACTGAAGCTTTCTTT.

V gene TRBV28 combines with J gene TRBJ1-5; possible D gene TRBD1, 5 bases. CDR1 MDHEN and CDR2 SYDVKM come from the germline V gene. The CDR3 length is 16 residues. Trimming stripped 2 bases from V and 0 bases from J, with 11 bases between. CDR3 protein: CASSLLGGYSNQPQHF. In DNA form, the CDR3 reads TGTGCCAGCAGTTTACTGGGGGGTTATAGCAATCAGCCCCAGCATTTT.